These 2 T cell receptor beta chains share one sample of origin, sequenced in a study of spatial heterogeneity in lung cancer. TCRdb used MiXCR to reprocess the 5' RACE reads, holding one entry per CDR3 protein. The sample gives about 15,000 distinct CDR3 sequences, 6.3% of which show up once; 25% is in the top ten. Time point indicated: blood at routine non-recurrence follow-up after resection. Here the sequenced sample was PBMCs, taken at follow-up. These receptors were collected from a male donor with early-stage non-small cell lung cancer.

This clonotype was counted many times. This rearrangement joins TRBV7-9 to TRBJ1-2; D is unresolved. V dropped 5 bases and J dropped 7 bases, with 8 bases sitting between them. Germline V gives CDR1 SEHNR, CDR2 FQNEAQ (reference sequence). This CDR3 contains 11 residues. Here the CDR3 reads CASSQGGGYTF. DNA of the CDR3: TGTGCCAGCAGCCAAGGCGGTGGCTACACCTTC.

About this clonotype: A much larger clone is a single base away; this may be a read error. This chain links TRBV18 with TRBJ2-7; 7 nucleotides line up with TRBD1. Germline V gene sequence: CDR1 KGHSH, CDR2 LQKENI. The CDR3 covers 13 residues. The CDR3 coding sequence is TGTGCCAGGTCACTTGGACAGGATCGCGAGCAGTACTTC. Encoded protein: CARSLGQDREQYF.